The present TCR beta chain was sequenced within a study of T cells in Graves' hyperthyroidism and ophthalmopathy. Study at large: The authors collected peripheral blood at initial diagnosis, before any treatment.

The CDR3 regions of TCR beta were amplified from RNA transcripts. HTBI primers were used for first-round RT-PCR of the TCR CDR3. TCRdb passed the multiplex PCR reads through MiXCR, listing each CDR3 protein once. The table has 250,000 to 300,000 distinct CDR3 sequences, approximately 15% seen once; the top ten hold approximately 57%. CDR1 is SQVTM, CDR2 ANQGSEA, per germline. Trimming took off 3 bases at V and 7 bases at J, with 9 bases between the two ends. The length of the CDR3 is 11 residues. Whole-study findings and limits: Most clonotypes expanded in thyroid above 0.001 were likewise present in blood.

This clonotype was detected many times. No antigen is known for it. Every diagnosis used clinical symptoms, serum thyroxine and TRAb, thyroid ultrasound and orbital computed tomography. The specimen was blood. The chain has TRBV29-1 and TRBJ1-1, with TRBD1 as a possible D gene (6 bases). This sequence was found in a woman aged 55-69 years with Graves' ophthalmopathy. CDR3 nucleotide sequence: TGCAGCGTTGACACGGACAGTGAAGCTTTCTTT. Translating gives CSVDTDSEAFF.